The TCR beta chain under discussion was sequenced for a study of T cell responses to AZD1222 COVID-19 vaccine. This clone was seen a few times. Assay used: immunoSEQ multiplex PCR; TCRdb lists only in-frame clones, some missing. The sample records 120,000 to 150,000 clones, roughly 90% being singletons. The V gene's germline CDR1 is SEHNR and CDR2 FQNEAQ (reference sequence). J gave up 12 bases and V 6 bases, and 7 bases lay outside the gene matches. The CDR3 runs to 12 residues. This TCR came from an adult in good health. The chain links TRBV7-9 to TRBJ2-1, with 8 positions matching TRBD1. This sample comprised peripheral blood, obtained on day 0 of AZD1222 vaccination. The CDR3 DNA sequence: TGTGCCAGCAGTCAAACCGGGACAGGGCAGTTCTTC. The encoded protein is CASSQTGTGQFF.